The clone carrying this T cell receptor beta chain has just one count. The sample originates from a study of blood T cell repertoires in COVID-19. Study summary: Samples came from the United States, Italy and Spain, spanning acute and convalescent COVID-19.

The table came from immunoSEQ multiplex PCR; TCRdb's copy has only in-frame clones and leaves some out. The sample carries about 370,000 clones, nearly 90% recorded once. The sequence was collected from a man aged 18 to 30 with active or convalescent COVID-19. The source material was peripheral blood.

DNA for the CDR3: TGTGCCAGCAGCTCGGGTGGGGGAGGCGGCTACACCTTC. Translating it yields CASSSGGGGGYTF. The V and J genes are TRBV7-2 and TRBJ1-2; a weak D match, TRBD1 (5 bases). The V gene's germline CDR1 is SGHTA and CDR2 FQGNSA. The V and J ends lost 4 bases and 8 bases respectively, with 14 bases between them. There are 13 residues in the CDR3.